This TCR beta chain came from a study of T cell changes during pregnancy in multiple sclerosis. The table came from immunoSEQ multiplex PCR; TCRdb's copy has only in-frame clones and leaves some out. The table includes some 38,000 clones, 88% detected once. Trimming took 6 bases from V and 8 from J; bases not matched to a gene: 11. This CDR3 has 15 residues. Germline CDR1 is MNHNY and CDR2 is SVGAGI (reference sequence). The source of this sequence is a female donor with multiple sclerosis, enrolled in a pregnancy study. Source: CD8+ T cells from peripheral blood mononuclear cells, taken in the third trimester of pregnancy. This rearrangement joins TRBV6-6 to TRBJ2-1, with TRBD1 matching 9 bases. DNA of the CDR3: TGTGCCAGCAGAAAACCGGGACAGGGAGCGGATGAGCAGTTCTTC. Protein product: CASRKPGQGADEQFF.